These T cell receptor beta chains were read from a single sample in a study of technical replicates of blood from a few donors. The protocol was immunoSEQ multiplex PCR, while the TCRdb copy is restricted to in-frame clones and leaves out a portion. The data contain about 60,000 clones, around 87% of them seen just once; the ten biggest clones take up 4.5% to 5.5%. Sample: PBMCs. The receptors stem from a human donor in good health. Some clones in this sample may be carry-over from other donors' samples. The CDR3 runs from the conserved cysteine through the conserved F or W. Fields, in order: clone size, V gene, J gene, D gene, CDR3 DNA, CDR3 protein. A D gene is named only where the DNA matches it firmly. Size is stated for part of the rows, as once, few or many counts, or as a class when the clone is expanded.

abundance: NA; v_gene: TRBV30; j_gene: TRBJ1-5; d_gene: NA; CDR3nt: TGTGCCTGGAGTGTTGAAGGGGCGAATCAGCCCCAGCATTTT; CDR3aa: CAWSVEGANQPQHF
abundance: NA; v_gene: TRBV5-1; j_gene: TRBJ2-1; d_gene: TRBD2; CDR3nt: TGCGCCAGCAGCAAGGAGGGAGGGCCGTACCCAGGAGAGCAGTTCTTC; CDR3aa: CASSKEGGPYPGEQFF
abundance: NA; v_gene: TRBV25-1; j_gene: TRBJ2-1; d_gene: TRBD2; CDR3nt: TGTGCCAGCATCGGAACTAGCGTTTACAATGAGCAGTTCTTC; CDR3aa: CASIGTSVYNEQFF
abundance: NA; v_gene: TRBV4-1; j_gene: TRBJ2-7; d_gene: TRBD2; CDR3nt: TGCGCCAGCAGCCAAGATTTGGGCCGGCTAGCGGGGGGCCAACAGTACTTC; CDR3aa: CASSQDLGRLAGGQQYF
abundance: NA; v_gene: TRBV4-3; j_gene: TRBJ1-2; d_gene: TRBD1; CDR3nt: TGCGCCAGCAGCCAACGGACAGGGGGGCATGGCTACACCTTC; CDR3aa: CASSQRTGGHGYTF
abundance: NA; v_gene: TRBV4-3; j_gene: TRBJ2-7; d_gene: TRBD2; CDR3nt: TGCGCCAGCAGCCAAGATGCGAGCGGGGGGCGGTACGAGCAGTACTTC; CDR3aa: CASSQDASGGRYEQYF
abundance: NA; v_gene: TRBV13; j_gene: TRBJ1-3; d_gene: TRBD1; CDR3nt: TGTGCCAGCATCGAGAAGGGGGCCTCTGGAAACACCATATATTTT; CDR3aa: CASIEKGASGNTIYF
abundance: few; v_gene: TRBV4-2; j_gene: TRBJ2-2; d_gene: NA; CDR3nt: TGTGCCAGCAGCCAATTACAGGGTGGTACCGGGGAGCTGTTTTTT; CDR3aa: CASSQLQGGTGELFF
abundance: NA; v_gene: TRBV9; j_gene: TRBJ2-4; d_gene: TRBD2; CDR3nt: TGTGCCAGCAGCGTAGACCCGCGGGGGGGGGACAAAAACATTCAGTACTTC; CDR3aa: CASSVDPRGGDKNIQYF
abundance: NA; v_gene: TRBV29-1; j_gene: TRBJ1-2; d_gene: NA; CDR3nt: TGCAGCGTTAAGAGGGGGGGAGAAAGCTATGGCTACACCTTC; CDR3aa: CSVKRGGESYGYTF
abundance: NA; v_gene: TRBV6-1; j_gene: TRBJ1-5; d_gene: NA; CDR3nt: TGTGCCAGCACACAACGGACACTAAGCAATCAGCCCCAGCATTTT; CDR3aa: CASTQRTLSNQPQHF
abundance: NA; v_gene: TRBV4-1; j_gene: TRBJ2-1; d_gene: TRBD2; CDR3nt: TGCGCCAGCAGCCATTTAGCGGGAGGCTACAATGAGCAGTTCTTC; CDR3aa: CASSHLAGGYNEQFF
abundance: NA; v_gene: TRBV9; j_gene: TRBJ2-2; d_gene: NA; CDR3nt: TGTGCCAGCAGCCTAGACAGGACACAGTCACCCGGGGAGCTGTTTTTT; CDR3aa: CASSLDRTQSPGELFF
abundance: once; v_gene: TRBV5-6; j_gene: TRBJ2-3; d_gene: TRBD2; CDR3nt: TGTGCCAGCAGCCCCACTAGCGGGAGAGGAGATACGCAGTATTTT; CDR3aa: CASSPTSGRGDTQYF
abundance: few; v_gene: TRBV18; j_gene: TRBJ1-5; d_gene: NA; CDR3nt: TGTGCCAGCTCACCGGGGGCCGGGCAGCCCCAGCATTTT; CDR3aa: CASSPGAGQPQHF
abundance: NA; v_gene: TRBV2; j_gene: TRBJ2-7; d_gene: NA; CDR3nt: TGTGCCAGCAGTGAAAGGCGCTCCACAGGGTACGAGCAGTACTTC; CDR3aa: CASSERRSTGYEQYF
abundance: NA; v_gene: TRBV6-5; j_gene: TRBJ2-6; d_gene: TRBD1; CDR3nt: TGTGCCAGCAGCAACAGGGGGTCTGGGGCCAACGTCCTGACTTTC; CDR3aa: CASSNRGSGANVLTF